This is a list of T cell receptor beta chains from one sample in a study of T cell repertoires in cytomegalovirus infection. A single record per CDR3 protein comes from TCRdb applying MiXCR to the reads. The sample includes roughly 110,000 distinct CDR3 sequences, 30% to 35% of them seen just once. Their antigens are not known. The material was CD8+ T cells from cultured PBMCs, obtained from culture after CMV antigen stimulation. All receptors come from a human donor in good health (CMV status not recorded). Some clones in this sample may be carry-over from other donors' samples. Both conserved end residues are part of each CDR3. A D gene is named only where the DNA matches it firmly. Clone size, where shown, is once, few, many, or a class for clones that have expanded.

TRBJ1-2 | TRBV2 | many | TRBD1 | TGTGCCAGCAGTCAAACCGGGACAGGGTTTGGCTACACCTTC | CASSQTGTGFGYTF
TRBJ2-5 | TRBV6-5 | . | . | TGTGCCAGCAGTTACTCCCAGACAGGTCAAGAGACCCAGTACTTC | CASSYSQTGQETQYF
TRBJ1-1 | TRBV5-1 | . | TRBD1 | TGCGCCAGCAGTACAGGGGGCGACGCTGAAGCTTTCTTT | CASSTGGDAEAFF
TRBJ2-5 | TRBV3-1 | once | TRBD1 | TGTGCCAGCAGCCCAGAACTCCCGGGGACAGGGAGTCGGGAGACCCAGTACTTC | CASSPELPGTGSRETQYF
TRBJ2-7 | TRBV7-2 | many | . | TGTGCCAGCAGCCTAGAGGGTGGGCGAGCCTACGAGCAGTACTTC | CASSLEGGRAYEQYF
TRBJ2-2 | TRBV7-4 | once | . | TGTGCCAGCAGCTTTTCCGGGCCCACCGGGGAGCTGTTTTTT | CASSFSGPTGELFF
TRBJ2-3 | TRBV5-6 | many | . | TGTGCCAGCAGCTTAGAATGGGGCACAGATACGCAGTATTTT | CASSLEWGTDTQYF
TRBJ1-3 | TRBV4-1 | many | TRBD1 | TGCGCCAGCAGCCAAGGGGGACAGGGAAACACCATATATTTT | CASSQGGQGNTIYF
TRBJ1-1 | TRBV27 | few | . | TGTGCCAGCAGTTTAAGCATGAACACTGAAGCTTTCTTT | CASSLSMNTEAFF
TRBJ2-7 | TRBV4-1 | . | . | TGCGCCAGCAGCCAAGAATACAGCTACGAGCAGTACTTC | CASSQEYSYEQYF
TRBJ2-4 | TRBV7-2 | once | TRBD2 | TGTGCCAGCAGCTGGAAAACACGACTAGCGGGGGGGCGGGAAAACATTCAGTACTTC | CASSWKTRLAGGRENIQYF
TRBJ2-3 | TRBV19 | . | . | TGTGCCAGTAGTATAAAGATAGCACCAGATACGCAGTATTTT | CASSIKIAPDTQYF
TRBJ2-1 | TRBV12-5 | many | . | TGTGCTAGTGGTTTGGGAGCTAGCTCCTACAATGAGCAGTTCTTC | CASGLGASSYNEQFF
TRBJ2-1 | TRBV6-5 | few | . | TGTGCCAGCACCCATTGGGGGGACGGGGGTCATGAGCAGTTCTTC | CASTHWGDGGHEQFF
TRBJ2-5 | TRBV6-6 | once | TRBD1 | TGTGCCAGCAGTTACGGGGGACAGGGGGAAGAGACCCAGTACTTC | CASSYGGQGEETQYF
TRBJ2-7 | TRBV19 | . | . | TGTGCCAGTAGCGCGAGACAGTTTATCTGGGAGGACGAGCAGTACTTC | CASSARQFIWEDEQYF
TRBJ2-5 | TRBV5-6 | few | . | TGTGCCAGCAGCTTGCCAGGGGGGGAGACCCAGTACTTC | CASSLPGGETQYF